The sequence of this TCR beta chain was determined in a study of CXCR3-negative and CXCR3-positive naive CD8 T cells. UMI-labeled 5' RACE yielded the TRB cDNA libraries. Each CDR3 protein gets one entry in TCRdb, which reprocessed the 5' RACE reads and gives no DNA. This sample's table reports about 66,000 distinct CDR3 sequences. General study results and limits: Both of the naive subsets showed about the same high diversity, but memory CD8+ cells had much less. Relative to CXCR3-negative naive cells, CXCR3-positive naive cells had more hydrophobic TRB CDR3s. Naive subsets displayed similar surface CD5, and TCR strength was inferred from TRB CDR3 properties.

The CDR3 runs 14 residues. The germline CDR1 and CDR2 sequences are SQVTM and ANQGSEA. As concerns this clonotype: Its antigen is still unknown.

The J gene is TRBJ1-2, the V gene TRBV29-1. The source is a human donor in good health. Some clones in this sample may be carry-over from other donors' samples. The sample consisted of naive CXCR3- CD8+ T cells from blood. Subset given: CD45RO-CCR7+CD27+CD95- naive CD8+ T cells lacking CXCR3 (TNR3-). The CDR3: CSVERQGLNYGYTF. Using reference TRBV29-1 and TRBJ1-2 for the parts outside the CDR3, the full variable domain is SAVISQKPSRDICQRGTSLTIQCQVDSQVTMMFWYRQQPGQSLTLIATANQGSEATYESGFVIDKFPISRPNLTFSTLTVSNMSPEDSSIYLCSVERQGLNYGYTFGSGTRLTVV.